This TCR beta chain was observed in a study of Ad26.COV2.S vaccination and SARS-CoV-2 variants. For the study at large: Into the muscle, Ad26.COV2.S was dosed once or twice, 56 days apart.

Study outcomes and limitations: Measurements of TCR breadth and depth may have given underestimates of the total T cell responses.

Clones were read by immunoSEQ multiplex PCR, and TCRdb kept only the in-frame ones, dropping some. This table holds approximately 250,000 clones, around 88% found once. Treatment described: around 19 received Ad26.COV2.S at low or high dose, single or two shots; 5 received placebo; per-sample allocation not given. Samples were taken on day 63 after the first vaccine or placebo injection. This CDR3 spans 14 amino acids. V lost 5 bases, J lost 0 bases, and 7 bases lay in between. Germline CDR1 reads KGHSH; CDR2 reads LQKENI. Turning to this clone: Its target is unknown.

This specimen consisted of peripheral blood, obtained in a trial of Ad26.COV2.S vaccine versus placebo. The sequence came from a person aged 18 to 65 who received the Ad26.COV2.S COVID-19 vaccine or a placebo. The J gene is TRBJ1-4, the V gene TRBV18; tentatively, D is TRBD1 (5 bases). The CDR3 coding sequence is TGTGCCAGCTCAGCGACAGCAACTAATGAAAAACTGTTTTTT. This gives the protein CASSATATNEKLFF.